Below, 14 T cell receptor beta chains from the same sample are listed, as sequenced in a study of technical replicates of blood from a handful of donors. Measured with immunoSEQ multiplex PCR; TCRdb has only the in-frame clones, and not every one. In the table there are tens of thousands of clones, approximately 87% of which are singletons. Sequenced material: PBMCs. These receptor sequences come from a human donor in good health. Some clones in this sample may be carry-over from other donors' samples.

This sequence joins TRBV28 and TRBJ1-6; D perhaps matches TRBD1 (5 bases). Per the germline V gene, CDR1 is MDHEN and CDR2 is SYDVKM. This CDR3 region has 14 residues. V gave up 6 bases and J gave up 7 bases, with 13 bases separating them. The CDR3 spells CASRPDSDNSPLHF. The CDR3 DNA is TGTGCCAGCAGACCCGACAGCGACAATTCACCCCTCCACTTT.

This clone came up once. The chain is built from TRBV7-2 and TRBJ1-1, with 9 bases matching TRBD1. Germline V lookup: CDR1 SGHTA, CDR2 FQGNSA. This CDR3 has 16 amino acids. Trimming at V came to 4 bases and at J to 5 bases, leaving 11 bases not matched to a gene. The CDR3 sequence: CASSSGTGIVGTEAFF. The CDR3 nucleotides read TGTGCCAGCAGCTCCGGGACAGGGATTGTCGGGACTGAAGCTTTCTTT.

The rearrangement joins TRBV4-2 to TRBJ1-6; D call uncertain. This CDR3 spans 15 amino acids. CDR1 and CDR2 (germline): LGHNA, YNFKEQ. The V and J ends lost 0 bases and 12 bases respectively, with 15 bases between them. The CDR3 sequence is CASSQDAGSYLPLHF. The CDR3 DNA reads TGTGCCAGCAGCCAAGATGCGGGCAGCTATCTACCCCTCCACTTT.

The CDR3 DNA is TGTGCCAGCAGCTGGGGGACTAGCCCCGGGGAGCTGTTTTTT. Translation gives CASSWGTSPGELFF. The V gene is TRBV7-2, the J gene TRBJ2-2, with TRBD2 matching 9 bases. V was pared by 4 bases and J by 6 bases, with 3 bases of the junction left unmatched. The CDR3 runs 14 residues. Germline V gives CDR1 SGHTA, CDR2 FQGNSA.

CDR3 in DNA: TGCGCCAGCAGCCCAGCCCGTGGCGGCAGCTCCTATAATTCACCCCTCCACTTT. Its translation is CASSPARGGSSYNSPLHF. The chain carries TRBV4-1 and TRBJ1-6; D uncertain. Germline V gives CDR1 MGHRA, CDR2 YSYEKL. The CDR3 runs 18 residues. V dropped 4 bases and J dropped 0 bases, with 16 bases sitting between them.

The chain joins TRBV12-2 to TRBJ1-5; the table's D call TRBD1 went unverified against the DNA. TRBV12-2 constitutes a pseudogene. This CDR3 has 13 amino acids. The CDR3 region has the DNA TGTGCAAGTCGGTATACAGGGAATCAGCCCCAGCATTTT. Amino acid sequence: CASRYTGNQPQHF.

The V call is TRBV7-9, the J call TRBJ1-2; D uncertain. Trimming cost V 3 bases and J 4 bases, with 9 bases left between them. The length of the CDR3 is 13 residues. The V gene's germline CDR1 is SEHNR and CDR2 FQNEAQ (reference sequence). DNA of the CDR3: TGTGCCAGCAGCTTGGAGGTGGCCTATGGCTACACCTTC. This sequence encodes CASSLEVAYGYTF.

This chain joins TRBV5-1 and TRBJ1-1; 7 positions match TRBD1. The CDR3 has 14 amino acids. Germline CDR1 is SGHRS and CDR2 is YFSETQ. The V gene end was trimmed by 4 bases and the J gene end by 5 bases; junction bases not matched to a gene: 8. In DNA form, the CDR3 reads TGCGCCAGCAGCAGGGGACAGTCGGAAACTGAAGCTTTCTTT. Its translation is CASSRGQSETEAFF.

The J gene is TRBJ2-7, the V gene TRBV9, with 7 bases identical to TRBD2. The CDR3 runs to 15 residues. Germline CDR1 reads SGDLS; CDR2 reads YYNGEE. V shed 0 bases and J 0 bases; nucleotides not matched to a gene: 3. The DNA for the CDR3 is TGTGCCAGCAGCGTAGGTCTAGCGGACTCCTACGAGCAGTACTTC. It translates to CASSVGLADSYEQYF.

V gene TRBV19 combines with J gene TRBJ2-7; TRBD1 agrees at 9 bases. V shed 10 bases, J shed 13 bases, and the junction held 14 bases outside the gene matches. This CDR3 region has 12 residues. Per the germline V gene, CDR1 is LNHDA and CDR2 is SQIVND (reference sequence). DNA for the CDR3: TGTGCCACCTCACCGGACAGGGGAAACAGTTACTTC. It encodes CATSPDRGNSYF.

The chain has TRBV7-6 and TRBJ2-1; TRBD2 matches 9 bases. The CDR3 consists of 15 residues. V was pared by 0 bases and J by 4 bases, with 1 base of the junction left unmatched. CDR1 SGHVS and CDR2 FNYEAQ come from the germline V gene. The CDR3 loop reads CASSLALAGYNEQFF. The CDR3 DNA is TGTGCCAGCAGCTTAGCTCTAGCGGGGTACAATGAGCAGTTCTTC.

The chain combines TRBV7-6 with TRBJ2-5; 7 nucleotides align to TRBD2. CDR1 and CDR2 (germline): SGHVS, FNYEAQ. The CDR3 runs to 15 residues. Germline trimming cut 0 bases from V and 5 bases from J; bases unmatched to any gene: 6. CDR3 bases: TGTGCCAGCAGCTTAGCCGCCCTAGCGGTGGAGACCCAGTACTTC. It is translated as CASSLAALAVETQYF.

CDR3 in amino acids: CASSQGLRGSHTGELFF. CDR3 sequence (DNA): TGTGCCAGCAGCCAGGGTCTCCGCGGGAGTCACACCGGGGAGCTGTTTTTT. This chain links TRBV4-2 with TRBJ2-2; 7 bases agree with TRBD2. V gave up 3 bases and J gave up 3 bases; unmatched junction bases: 10. The CDR3 runs to 17 residues. Germline V gene sequence: CDR1 LGHNA, CDR2 YNFKEQ.

The CDR3 nucleotides read TGCGCCAGCAGCCTCCGGGACTCCAGCACAGATACGCAGTATTTT. Amino acids: CASSLRDSSTDTQYF. This chain joins TRBV4-3 and TRBJ2-3; TRBD2 might be the D (6 bases). The CDR3 is made up of 15 amino acids. From germline, CDR1 is LGHNA and CDR2 YSLEER. V lost 4 bases to trimming and J lost 0 bases, with 11 bases between them.